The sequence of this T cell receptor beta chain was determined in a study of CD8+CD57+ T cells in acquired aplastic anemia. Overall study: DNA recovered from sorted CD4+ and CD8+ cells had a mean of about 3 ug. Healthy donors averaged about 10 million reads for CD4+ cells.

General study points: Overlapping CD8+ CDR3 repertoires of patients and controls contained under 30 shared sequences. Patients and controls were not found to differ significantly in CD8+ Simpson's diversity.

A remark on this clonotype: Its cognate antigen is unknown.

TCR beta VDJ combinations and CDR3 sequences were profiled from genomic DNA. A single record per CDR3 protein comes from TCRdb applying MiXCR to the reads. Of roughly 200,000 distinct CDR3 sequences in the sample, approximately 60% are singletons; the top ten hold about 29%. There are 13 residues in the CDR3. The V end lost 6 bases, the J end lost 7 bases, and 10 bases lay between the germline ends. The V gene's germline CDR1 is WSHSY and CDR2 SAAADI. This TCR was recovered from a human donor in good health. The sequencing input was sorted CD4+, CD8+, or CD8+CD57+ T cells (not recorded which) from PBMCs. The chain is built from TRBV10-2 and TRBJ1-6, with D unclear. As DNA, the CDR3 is TGCGCCAGCAGCTCCTATACCAATTCACCCCTCCACTTT. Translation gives CASSSYTNSPLHF.